The clone carrying this T cell receptor beta chain was picked up one time. The entry originates in a study of CD8+ T cells in alopecia areata. Overall study: Tofacitinib administration to treated patients was oral, at 5 to 10 mg twice daily.

PBMC-derived CD4+ and CD8+ T cells were sorted. V lost 5 bases and J 8 bases, leaving 14 bases between the germline ends. The length of the CDR3 is 13 residues. CDR1 MNHEY and CDR2 SMNVEV come from the germline V gene (reference sequence). It was cDNA, reverse transcribed from extracted RNA, that served as the sequencing template. Sequenced by immunoSEQ multiplex PCR; TCRdb stores in-frame clones only, minus some. The data contain 200,000 or so clones, more than 45% of them singletons. This clonotype was obtained from a human donor with alopecia areata. The chain links TRBV27 to TRBJ2-3, with a weak D call TRBD2 (6 bases). The sequences come from CD4+ T cells sorted from blood, collected at week 0. The CDR3 DNA reads TGTGCCAGCAGTATCCATACTAGCCGTACGCAGTATTTT. It specifies CASSIHTSRTQYF.